This T cell receptor (beta chain) is from a study of T cell repertoires in cytomegalovirus infection. Study information: Matching HLA type, along with CMV infection, was indicated by public TCR beta signatures.

This clonotype occurred many times. Antigen: not known. Study outcomes and limitations: The ex vivo response was dominated by HLA-C-restricted CMV-specific TCR beta clonotypes.

V was shortened by 5 bases and J by 11 bases, with 10 bases between the two germline ends. The germline CDR1 and CDR2 sequences are MNHEY and SMNVEV (reference sequence). This CDR3 region has 12 residues. TCRdb reanalysed the reads using MiXCR and keeps one entry per CDR3 protein. This repertoire shows around 100,000 distinct CDR3 sequences, 16% found once; its top ten account for approximately 8%. Sequencing was done on a sample of PBMCs. The TCR originated in a human donor in good health (CMV status not recorded). Some clones in this sample may be carry-over from other donors' samples. The chain employs TRBV27 and TRBJ1-6; D gene ambiguous. CDR3: CASSQGIAPLHF. CDR3 DNA sequence: TGTGCCAGCAGTCAAGGCATAGCACCCCTCCACTTT.